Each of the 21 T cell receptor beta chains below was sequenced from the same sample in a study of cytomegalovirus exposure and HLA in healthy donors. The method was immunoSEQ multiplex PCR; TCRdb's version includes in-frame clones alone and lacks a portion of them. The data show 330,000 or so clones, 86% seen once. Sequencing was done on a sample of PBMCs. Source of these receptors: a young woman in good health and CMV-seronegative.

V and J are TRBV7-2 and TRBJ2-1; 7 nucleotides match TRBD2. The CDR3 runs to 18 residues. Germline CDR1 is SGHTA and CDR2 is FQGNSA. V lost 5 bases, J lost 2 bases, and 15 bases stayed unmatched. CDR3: CASSGGSIPRYTYNEQFF. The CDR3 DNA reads TGTGCCAGCAGCGGCGGGAGTATCCCAAGATACACCTACAATGAGCAGTTCTTC.

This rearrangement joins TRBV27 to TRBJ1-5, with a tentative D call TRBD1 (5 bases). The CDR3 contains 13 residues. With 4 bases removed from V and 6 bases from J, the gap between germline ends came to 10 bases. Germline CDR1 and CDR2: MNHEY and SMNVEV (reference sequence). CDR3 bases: TGTGCCAGCAGTTATGGGGGGGGTCAGCCCCAGCATTTT. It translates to CASSYGGGQPQHF.

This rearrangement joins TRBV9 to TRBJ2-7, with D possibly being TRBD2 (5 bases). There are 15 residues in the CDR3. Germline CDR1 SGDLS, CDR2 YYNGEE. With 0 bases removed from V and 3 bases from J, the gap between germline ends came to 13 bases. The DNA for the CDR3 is TGTGCCAGCAGCGTAGGAGGGCAGACTTACTACGAGCAGTACTTC. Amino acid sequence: CASSVGGQTYYEQYF.

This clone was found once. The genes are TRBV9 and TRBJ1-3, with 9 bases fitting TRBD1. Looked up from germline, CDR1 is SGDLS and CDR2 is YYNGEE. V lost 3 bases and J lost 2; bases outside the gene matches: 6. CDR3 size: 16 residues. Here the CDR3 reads CASSADTGGPGNTIYF. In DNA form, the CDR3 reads TGTGCCAGCAGCGCTGATACAGGGGGCCCTGGAAACACCATATATTTT.

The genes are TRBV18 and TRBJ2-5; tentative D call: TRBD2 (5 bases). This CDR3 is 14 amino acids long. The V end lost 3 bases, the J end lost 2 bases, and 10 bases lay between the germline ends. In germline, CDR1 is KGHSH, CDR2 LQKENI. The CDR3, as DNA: TGTGCCAGCTCACCGGGAGAGGCACAAGAGACCCAGTACTTC. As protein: CASSPGEAQETQYF.

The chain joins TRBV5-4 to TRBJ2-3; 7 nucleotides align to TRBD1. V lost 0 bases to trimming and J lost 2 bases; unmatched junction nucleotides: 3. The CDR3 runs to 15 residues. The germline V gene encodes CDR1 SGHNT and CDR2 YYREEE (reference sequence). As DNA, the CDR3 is TGTGCCAGCAGCTTGGTACAGGGGCCCACAGATACGCAGTATTTT. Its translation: CASSLVQGPTDTQYF.

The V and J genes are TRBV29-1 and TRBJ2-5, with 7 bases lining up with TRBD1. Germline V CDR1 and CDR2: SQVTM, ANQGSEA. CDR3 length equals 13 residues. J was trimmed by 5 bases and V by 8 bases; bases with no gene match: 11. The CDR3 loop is CSTEEQGLETQYF. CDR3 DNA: TGCAGCACCGAAGAACAGGGGTTGGAGACCCAGTACTTC.

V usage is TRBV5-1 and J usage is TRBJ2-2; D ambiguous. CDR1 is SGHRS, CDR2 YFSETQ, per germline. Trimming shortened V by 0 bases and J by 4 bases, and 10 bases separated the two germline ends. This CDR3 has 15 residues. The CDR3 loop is CASSLVAVSTGELFF. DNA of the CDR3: TGCGCCAGCAGCTTGGTTGCTGTGAGCACCGGGGAGCTGTTTTTT.

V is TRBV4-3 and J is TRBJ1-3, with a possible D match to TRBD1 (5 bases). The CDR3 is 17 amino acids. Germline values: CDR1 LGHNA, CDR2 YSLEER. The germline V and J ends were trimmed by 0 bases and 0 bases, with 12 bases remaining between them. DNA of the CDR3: TGCGCCAGCAGCCAAGACCCTTCGACAGACTCTGGAAACACCATATATTTT. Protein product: CASSQDPSTDSGNTIYF.

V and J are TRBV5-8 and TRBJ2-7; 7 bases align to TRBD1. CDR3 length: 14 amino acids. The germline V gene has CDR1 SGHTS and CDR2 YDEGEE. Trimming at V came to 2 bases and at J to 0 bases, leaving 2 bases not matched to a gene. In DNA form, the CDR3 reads TGTGCCAGCAGCTTTAGGGGGCCCTCCTACGAGCAGTACTTC. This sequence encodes CASSFRGPSYEQYF.

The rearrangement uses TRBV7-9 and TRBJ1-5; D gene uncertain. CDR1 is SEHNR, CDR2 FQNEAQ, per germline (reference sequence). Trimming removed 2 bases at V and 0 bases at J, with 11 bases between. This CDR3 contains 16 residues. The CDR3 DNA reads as TGTGCCAGCAGCTTAAGAGAGGGATATAGCAATCAGCCCCAGCATTTT. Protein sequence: CASSLREGYSNQPQHF.

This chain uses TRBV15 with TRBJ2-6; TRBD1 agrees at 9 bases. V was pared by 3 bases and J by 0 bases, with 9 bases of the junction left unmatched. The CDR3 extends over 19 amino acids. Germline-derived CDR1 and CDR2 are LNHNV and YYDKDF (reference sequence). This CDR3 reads CATSSSPGQGISGANVLTF. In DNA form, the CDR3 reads TGTGCCACCAGCAGTTCGCCGGGACAGGGCATCTCTGGGGCCAACGTCCTGACTTTC.

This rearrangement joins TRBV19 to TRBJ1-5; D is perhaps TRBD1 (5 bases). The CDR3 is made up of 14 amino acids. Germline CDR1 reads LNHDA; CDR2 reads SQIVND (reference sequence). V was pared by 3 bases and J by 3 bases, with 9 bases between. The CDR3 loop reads CASSMVGANQPQHF. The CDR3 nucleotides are TGTGCCAGTAGTATGGTAGGGGCCAATCAGCCCCAGCATTTT. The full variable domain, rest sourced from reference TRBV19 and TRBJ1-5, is DGGITQSPKYLFRKEGQNVTLSCEQNLNHDAMYWYRQDPGQGLRLIYYSQIVNDFQKGDIAEGYSVSREKKESFPLTVTSAQKNPTAFYLCASSMVGANQPQHFGDGTRLSIL.

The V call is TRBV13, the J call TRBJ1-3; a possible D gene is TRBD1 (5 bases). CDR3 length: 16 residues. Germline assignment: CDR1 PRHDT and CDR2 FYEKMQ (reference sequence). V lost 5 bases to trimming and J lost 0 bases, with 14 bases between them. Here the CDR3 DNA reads TGTGCCAGCAGCCTCCGGGGGTACTCCTCTGGAAACACCATATATTTT. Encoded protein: CASSLRGYSSGNTIYF.

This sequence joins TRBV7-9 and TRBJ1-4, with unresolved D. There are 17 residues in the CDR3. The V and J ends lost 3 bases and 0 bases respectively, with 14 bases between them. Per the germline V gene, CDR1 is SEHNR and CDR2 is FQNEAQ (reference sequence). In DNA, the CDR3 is TGTGCCAGCAGCTTCCAGGTCCGGATAGCAACTAATGAAAAACTGTTTTTT. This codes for CASSFQVRIATNEKLFF.

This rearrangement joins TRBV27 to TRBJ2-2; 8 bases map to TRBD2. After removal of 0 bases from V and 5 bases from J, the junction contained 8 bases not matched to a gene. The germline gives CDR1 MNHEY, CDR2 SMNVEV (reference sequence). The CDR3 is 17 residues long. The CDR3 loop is CASSLSSGSVATGELFF. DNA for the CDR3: TGTGCCAGCAGTTTATCCAGCGGGAGTGTCGCAACCGGGGAGCTGTTTTTT.

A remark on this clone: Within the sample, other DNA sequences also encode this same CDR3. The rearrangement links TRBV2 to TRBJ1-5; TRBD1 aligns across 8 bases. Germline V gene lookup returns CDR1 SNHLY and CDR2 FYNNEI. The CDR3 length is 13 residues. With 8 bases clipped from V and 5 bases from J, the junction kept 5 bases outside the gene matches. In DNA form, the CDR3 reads TGTGCCAGCTCCGGACAGGGATATCAGCCCCAGCATTTT. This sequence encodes CASSGQGYQPQHF.

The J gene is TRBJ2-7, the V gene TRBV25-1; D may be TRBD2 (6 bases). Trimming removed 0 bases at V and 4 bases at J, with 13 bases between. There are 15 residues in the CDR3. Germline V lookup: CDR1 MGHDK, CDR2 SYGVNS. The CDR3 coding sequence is TGTGCCAGCAGTGAATACCGGGGGTCGGGTTACGAGCAGTACTTC. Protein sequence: CASSEYRGSGYEQYF.

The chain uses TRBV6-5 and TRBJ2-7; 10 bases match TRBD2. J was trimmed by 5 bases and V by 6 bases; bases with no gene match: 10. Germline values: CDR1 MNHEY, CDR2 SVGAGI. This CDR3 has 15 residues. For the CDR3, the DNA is TGTGCCAGCAGCCCCGAGCGGGGGGGGTGGCACGAGCAGTACTTC. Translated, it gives CASSPERGGWHEQYF.

CDR3 sequence (DNA): TGTGCCAGCAGCTTAGGATCCAGCTCCTACAATGAGCAGTTCTTC. Translating it yields CASSLGSSSYNEQFF. The chain couples TRBV7-6 to TRBJ2-1; D call uncertain. The CDR3 has 15 residues. Trimming removed 1 base from V and 0 bases from J, with 7 bases in between. Germline CDR1 SGHVS, CDR2 FNYEAQ.

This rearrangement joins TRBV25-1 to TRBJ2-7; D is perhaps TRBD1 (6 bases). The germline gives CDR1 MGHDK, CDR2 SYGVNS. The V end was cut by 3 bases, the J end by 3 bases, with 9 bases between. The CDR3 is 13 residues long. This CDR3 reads CASSDRDNYEQYF. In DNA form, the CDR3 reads TGTGCCAGCAGTGACCGGGACAACTACGAGCAGTACTTC.